Presented here are 8 T cell receptor beta chains from one specimen sequenced in a study of cytomegalovirus exposure and HLA in healthy donors (dated by TCRdb to the late 2010s). The receptor library was made with the immunoSEQ multiplex PCR assay. A mixture of 60 forward primers for TCR Vbeta segments and 13 reverse primers for TCR Jbeta segments was used in the multiplex PCR. What TCRdb holds here is the immuneACCESS table cut down to in-frame rearrangements. Part of the clones is not present; checked against another copy, under half of the missing clones reflect an unresolved V gene, and the others are unexplained. A total of approximately 140,000 clones appear in this sample, around four fifths of them only once. The ten top clones hold 5.5% to 7% of the sample. Sequenced material: PBMCs. All receptors come from a woman between 35 and 50 years old in good health and CMV-seropositive.

V is TRBV7-8 and J is TRBJ2-7, with D possibly matching TRBD1 (6 bases). Germline CDR1 reads SGHVS; CDR2 reads FQNEAQ. This CDR3 is 14 amino acids long. V gave up 4 bases and J gave up 0 bases, with 10 bases separating them. CDR3 amino acids: CASSSHRDSYEQYF. The CDR3 nucleotides read TGTGCCAGCAGCTCACACAGGGACTCCTACGAGCAGTACTTC.

The V gene is TRBV27, the J gene TRBJ2-7; possibly TRBD2 for D (6 bases). The V end lost 8 bases, the J end lost 0 bases, and 14 bases lay between the germline ends. This CDR3 comprises 14 residues. CDR1 and CDR2 (germline): MNHEY, SMNVEV (reference sequence). The CDR3 loop is CASGYAGSSYEQYF. The DNA of the CDR3 is TGTGCCAGCGGTTACGCGGGGAGCTCCTACGAGCAGTACTTC.

The chain combines TRBV21-1 with TRBJ2-3; whether TRBD1, the table's D call, matches the DNA was not checked. TRBV21-1 is a listed pseudogene. The CDR3 covers 16 residues. CDR3 in amino acids: CASSKAAGCFVDTQYF. Written as DNA, the CDR3 is TGTGCCAGCAGCAAAGCCGCAGGGTGCTTTGTTGATACGCAGTATTTT.

This clone came up once. The chain joins TRBV4-2 to TRBJ1-3; D remains unclear. CDR1 and CDR2 (germline): LGHNA, YNFKEQ. V lost 3 bases, J lost 0 bases, and 6 bases lay in between. CDR3 length: 14 amino acids. The CDR3 DNA follows: TGTGCCAGCAGCCAGAGGAGCTCTGGAAACACCATATATTTT. This gives the protein CASSQRSSGNTIYF.

V is TRBV27 and J is TRBJ1-3; weak D call: TRBD1 (6 bases). The CDR3 length is 13 residues. V dropped 7 bases and J dropped 2 bases, with 9 bases sitting between them. Looked up from germline, CDR1 is MNHEY and CDR2 is SMNVEV (reference sequence). CDR3 DNA sequence: TGTGCCAGCAAACGGGACACTGGAAACACCATATATTTT. Protein product: CASKRDTGNTIYF.

V and J are TRBV28 and TRBJ2-7; 10 nucleotides line up with TRBD1. Germline trimming cut 6 bases from V and 3 bases from J; bases unmatched to any gene: 8. Germline loops: CDR1 MDHEN, CDR2 SYDVKM. The CDR3 runs 15 residues. The CDR3 here is CASRTDRGIHYEQYF. The CDR3 coding sequence is TGTGCCAGCAGAACGGACAGGGGGATCCACTACGAGCAGTACTTC.

The chain couples TRBV6-1 to TRBJ1-1; D is undetermined. CDR3 length: 16 amino acids. Trimming took off 2 bases at V and 1 base at J, with 14 bases between the two ends. Per germline, CDR1 MNHNS and CDR2 SASEGT. The CDR3 nucleotides are TGTGCCAGCAGTGAAATTATTTTGGCCGAGAACACTGAAGCTTTCTTT. Its translation is CASSEIILAENTEAFF.

The chain links TRBV7-9 to TRBJ1-2, with D possibly TRBD1 on 5 matching bases. The germline V gene encodes CDR1 SEHNR and CDR2 FQNEAQ (reference sequence). This CDR3 spans 13 amino acids. The V gene lost 2 bases and the J gene lost 8 bases, with 12 bases spanning the gap. CDR3 in amino acids: CASSLQGDSGYTF. DNA for the CDR3: TGTGCCAGCAGCTTACAGGGTGATTCGGGCTACACCTTC.